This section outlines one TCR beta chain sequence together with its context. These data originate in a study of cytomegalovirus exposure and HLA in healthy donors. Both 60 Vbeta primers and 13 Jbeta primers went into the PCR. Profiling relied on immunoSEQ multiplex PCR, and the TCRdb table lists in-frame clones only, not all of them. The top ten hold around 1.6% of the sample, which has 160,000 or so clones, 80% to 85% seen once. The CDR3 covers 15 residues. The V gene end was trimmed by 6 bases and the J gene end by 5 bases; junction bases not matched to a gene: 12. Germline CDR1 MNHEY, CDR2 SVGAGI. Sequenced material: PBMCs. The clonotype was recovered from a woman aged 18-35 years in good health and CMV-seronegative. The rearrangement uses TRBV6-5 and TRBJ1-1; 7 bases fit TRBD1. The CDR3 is CASRSGGGGKTEAFF. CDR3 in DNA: TGTGCCAGCAGAAGTGGAGGGGGCGGAAAAACTGAAGCTTTCTTT.